The 25 T cell receptor beta chains reported below all come from one sample, sequenced in a study of tumor-infiltrating lymphocytes in primary liver carcinoma. Making TCR beta cDNA involved approximately 530 ng total RNA and a constant-region primer. Slightly modified ARM-PCR with three nested multiplex PCR rounds yielded TCR beta libraries. PCR rounds one and two used TRBV1-TRBV30 forward primers with a C-beta reverse primer for around 11 cycles each. TCRdb independently ran MiXCR on the multiplex PCR reads; one entry per CDR3 protein. This repertoire shows around 99,000 distinct CDR3 sequences, roughly 70% found once; its top ten account for 27%. The approximately 17-34 mg bulk tissue piece was not sorted before simultaneous RNA and DNA extraction. The material sequenced was tumor-adjacent normal liver tissue. The receptors were gathered from a man aged 40-49 years with primary liver carcinoma and hepatitis B virus infection.

The CDR3 coding sequence is TGTCCCGACAGCTCCACCAGCGGTCCCTACGAGCAGTACTTC. This sequence encodes CPDSSTSGPYEQYF. The chain has TRBV11-2 and TRBJ2-7, with D tentatively TRBD1 or TRBD2 (5 bases each). The germline V gene encodes CDR1 SGHAT and CDR2 FQNNGV. This CDR3 is built from 14 residues.

Turning to this clonotype: At one of its ends the junction is not consistent with the germline gene, which may arise from a read error. This chain links TRBV6-5 with TRBJ2-6; 8 bases are a match to TRBD1. Looked up from germline, CDR1 is MNHEY and CDR2 is SVGAGI. The CDR3 has 18 residues. CDR3 nucleotide sequence: TGTGACAGCAGTCTTTGGACAGGGATGAAGGCTGGGGCCGACGTCCTGACTTTC. Its protein product is CDSSLWTGMKAGADVLTF.

In regard to this clonotype: No conserved phenylalanine or tryptophan ends this CDR3, so it is likely a read error. The chain combines TRBV6-1 with TRBJ2-7, with 9 bases identical to TRBD2. The V gene's germline CDR1 is MNHNS and CDR2 SASEGT. The CDR3 has 15 amino acids. The CDR3 sequence: CAGSEEGAGGYEQYL. The CDR3 coding sequence is TGTGCCGGCAGTGAAGAGGGAGCGGGAGGCTACGAGCAGTACTTA.

Note on this clonotype: This could be a read error, since a much larger clone is one nucleotide away. The chain has TRBV10-3 and TRBJ2-1; D is tentatively TRBD1 or TRBD2 (6 bases each). Germline values: CDR1 ENHRY, CDR2 SYGVKD. The CDR3 runs 16 residues. V was shortened by 4 bases and J by 0 bases, with 13 bases between the two germline ends. The CDR3 loop is CAISVSRGASYNEQFF. The DNA for the CDR3 is TGTGCCATCAGTGTGTCGAGGGGGGCCTCCTACAATGAGCAGTTCTTC.

The V call is TRBV11-2, the J call TRBJ2-1, with D maybe TRBD2 (5 bases). V was pared by 2 bases and J by 4 bases, with 12 bases between. CDR1 SGHAT and CDR2 FQNNGV come from the germline V gene. This CDR3 is built from 15 residues. The CDR3 DNA reads as TGTGCCAGCAGCTTACTGAGGGATGGTTACAATGAGCAGTTCTTC. This encodes CASSLLRDGYNEQFF.

The chain links TRBV5-4 to TRBJ2-7; no reliable D call. Germline V lookup: CDR1 SGHNT, CDR2 YYREEE (reference sequence). Trimming took off 5 bases at V and 4 bases at J, with 13 bases between the two ends. The CDR3 is 13 amino acids. CDR3 in DNA: TGTGCCAGCAGTAGAGGACCTTTTTACGAGCAGTACTTC. Its protein is CASSRGPFYEQYF.

Worth noting for this clonotype: This may come from a read error, since a much larger clone is one base off. The chain couples TRBV5-5 to TRBJ2-4, with D tentatively TRBD2 (6 bases). CDR3 size: 14 residues. The V end was cut by 7 bases, the J end by 2 bases, with 13 bases between. Germline CDR1 reads SGHKS; CDR2 reads YYEKEE (reference sequence). The CDR3 region has the DNA TGTGCCAGCTGCTCCGGGACTCCCAAAAACATTCAGTACTTC. The encoded protein is CASCSGTPKNIQYF.

With regard to this clonotype: The conserved phenylalanine or tryptophan is not found at the CDR3 terminus, so this likely reflects a read error. The DNA is left out, because the CDR3 cannot be placed on it with certainty; the CDR3 is given as TCRdb lists it. The V call is TRBV6-5, the J call TRBJ2-6; the DNA was not compared with TRBD1, the D call given in the table. The CDR3 region is 16 residues in length, termini included. The germline gives CDR1 MNHEY, CDR2 SVGAGI. CDR3 region: CASGTGPDSGANVMTL.

As regards this clonotype: Because the CDR3 is missing its conserved closing phenylalanine or tryptophan, this is likely a read error. The CDR3 here is CASSLARATNEQFI. The CDR3 DNA sequence: TGTGCCAGCAGCTTAGCAAGGGCTACCAATGAGCAGTTCATC. The chain carries TRBV11-2 and TRBJ2-1, with D unresolved. From germline, CDR1 is SGHAT and CDR2 FQNNGV. Deletions cut 1 base from V and 6 bases from J, with 10 bases between. The CDR3 extends over 14 amino acids.

This clonotype was counted a few times. A much larger clone lies one base from this, so it may be a read error. V is TRBV12-3 or TRBV12-4 and J is TRBJ2-1, with D uncertain. Trimming stripped 2 bases from V and 8 bases from J, with 4 bases between. The CDR3 has 11 residues. The chain's CDR3 is CASSLTHEQFF. In DNA, the CDR3 is TGTGCCAGCAGTTTAACGCATGAGCAGTTCTTC.

In regard to this clonotype: The junction departs from germline at one end; a sequencing error may be responsible. The chain joins TRBV10-3 to TRBJ2-3; TRBD1 matches at 11 bases. The CDR3 loop spans 17 amino acids. Per germline, CDR1 ENHRY and CDR2 SYGVKD. CDR3: CVIRRTVGQGAGDTQYF. DNA of the CDR3: TGTGTCATCAGACGCACTGTCGGACAGGGGGCAGGGGATACGCAGTATTTT.

In the case of this clonotype: The CDR3 ends on some other residue instead of the conserved phenylalanine or tryptophan, so this is likely a read error. The chain recombines TRBV11-2 with TRBJ1-1, with D perhaps TRBD1 (5 bases). Germline-derived CDR1 and CDR2 are SGHAT and FQNNGV. The CDR3 has 15 residues. CDR3 coding DNA: TGTGGCAGCAGCTTAGATCTGGGGGGAAGGGCTGAAGCTTTCATT. Its translation is CGSSLDLGGRAEAFI.

To note about this clonotype: At one end, the junction sequence differs from germline, possibly due to a read error. The chain uses TRBV11-2 and TRBJ2-7, with TRBD2 matching over 7 bases. Germline CDR1 is SGHAT and CDR2 is FQNNGV. The CDR3 consists of 17 residues. In nucleotides, the CDR3 is TGTGCCAGCACCGAAACTTACCCAACTAGCGACTCATACGAGCACTACTTC. Its translation is CASTETYPTSDSYEHYF. Based on the CDR3 plus reference TRBV11-2 and TRBJ2-7, the full variable domain is EAGVAQSPRYKIIEKRQSVAFWCNPISGHATLYWYQQILGQGPKLLIQFQNNGVVDDSQLPKDRFSAERLKGVDSTLKIQPAKLEDSAVYLCASTETYPTSDSYEHYFGPGTRLTVT.

In this sample, this clonotype turned up once. The chain combines TRBV4-2 with TRBJ2-5, with TRBD2 identical over 11 bases. Germline V gene lookup returns CDR1 LGHNA and CDR2 YNFKEQ. This CDR3 has 16 residues. V trimming: 1 base; J trimming: 7 bases; junction bases outside the gene matches: 8. The CDR3: CASSQVTSGSRWTQYF. CDR3 sequence (DNA): TGTGCCAGCAGCCAAGTAACTAGCGGGAGTAGATGGACCCAGTACTTC.

This clonotype was seen only a few times. The chain uses TRBV2 and TRBJ2-1; possibly TRBD1 or TRBD2 for D (5 bases each). V lost 2 bases to trimming and J lost 6 bases, with 11 bases between them. Germline CDR1 is SNHLY and CDR2 is FYNNEI. The CDR3 has 14 residues. The CDR3 here is CASSETGTTNEQFF. CDR3 DNA sequence: TGTGCCAGCAGTGAAACCGGGACCACCAATGAGCAGTTCTTC.

This clonotype was detected many times. CDR3 nucleotides: TGTGCCAGCAGTGAGGGTGGTTCAGCCCAGCATTTT. Amino acids: CASSEGGSAQHF. The chain couples TRBV6-1 to TRBJ1-5, with no clear D. Germline CDR1 reads MNHNS; CDR2 reads SASEGT. The V gene lost 3 bases and the J gene lost 11 bases, with 11 bases spanning the gap. The CDR3 runs 12 residues.

The chain carries TRBV5-1 and TRBJ2-3, with unresolved D. The length of the CDR3 is 13 residues. Germline V gene data show CDR1 as SGHRS and CDR2 as YFSETQ. V was trimmed by 2 bases and J by 2 bases, leaving 6 bases between them. CDR3 DNA sequence: TGCGCCAGCAGCTTTGTCCACACAGATACGCAGTATTTT. It yields the protein CASSFVHTDTQYF.

On this clonotype itself: Since no conserved phenylalanine or tryptophan closes the CDR3, a read error is the likely cause. J is TRBJ2-5 and V is TRBV11-2; TRBD1 aligns across 8 bases. The CDR3 loop spans 16 amino acids. The germline V gene encodes CDR1 SGHAT and CDR2 FQNNGV. CDR3 protein: CASSLGLTGDGETQYS. The CDR3 DNA is TGTGCCAGCAGCTTAGGCCTGACAGGGGACGGAGAGACTCAGTACTCC.

The rearrangement uses TRBV12-3 or TRBV12-4 and TRBJ1-3; D is perhaps TRBD1 (5 bases). The V and J ends lost 8 bases and 1 base respectively, with 9 bases between them. CDR3 size: 13 residues. The DNA of the CDR3 is TGTGCCAGCTCCTGGACATCTGGAAACACCATATATTTT. This encodes CASSWTSGNTIYF.

On this clonotype itself: Since a much larger clone is just one base distant, this may be a read error. This sequence joins TRBV12-3 or TRBV12-4 and TRBJ2-7, with D possibly TRBD1 on 8 matching bases. The CDR3 extends over 15 amino acids. CDR3 nucleotides: TGTGCCGGCAGTTTGGGCACAGGGGGAGGGTACGAGCAGTACTTC. Protein: CAGSLGTGGGYEQYF.

About this clonotype: At one boundary the junction diverges from the germline segment, which might be a read error. The CDR3 sequence: CASSLARGTETSF. The DNA for the CDR3 is TGTGCCAGCAGCTTAGCAAGGGGGACTGAAACTTCCTTT. The chain combines TRBV11-3 with TRBJ1-1; perhaps TRBD1 as D (6 bases). The CDR3 is 13 amino acids. CDR1 SGHNT and CDR2 YENEEA come from the germline V gene.

In this sample, this clonotype turned up many times. This chain links TRBV11-2 with TRBJ2-2; no reliable D call. Germline-derived CDR1 and CDR2 are SGHAT and FQNNGV. Trimming cost V 5 bases and J 0 bases, with 19 bases left between them. The CDR3 has 18 residues. CDR3 nucleotide sequence: TGTGCCAGCAGCCGTACCGGAGTGGCACCCCCGAACACCGGGGAGCTGTTTTTT. Translating gives CASSRTGVAPPNTGELFF.

This clonotype was seen repeatedly, ten times or more. The chain uses TRBV6-1 and TRBJ2-1, with D possibly being TRBD2 (6 bases). CDR1 and CDR2 (germline): MNHNS, SASEGT. Trimming left V 2 bases short and J 4 bases short, with 12 bases between. CDR3 length: 15 residues. CDR3 loop: CASSERSGGYNEQFF. CDR3 nucleotides: TGTGCCAGCAGTGAACGAAGCGGAGGGTACAATGAGCAGTTCTTC.

This clonotype was counted only a few times. This clone may be a read error of a much larger clone one base away. The gene calls are TRBV12-3 or TRBV12-4 and TRBJ2-7, with TRBD1 matching over 10 bases. V lost 3 bases, J lost 6 bases, and 8 bases stayed unmatched. The CDR3 sequence is 15 residues long. DNA for the CDR3: TGTGCCAGCAGTTTTGGCGGGACAGGGGTATGCGAGCAGTACTTC. Translated: CASSFGGTGVCEQYF.

A word on this clonotype: This clone may be a read error of a much larger clone one base away. The chain carries TRBV14 and TRBJ2-1; D ambiguous. Germline CDR1 reads SGHDN; CDR2 reads FVKESK. The CDR3 contains 11 residues. The CDR3 reads CTSSLVHEQFF. In nucleotides, the CDR3 is TGTACCAGCAGCCTCGTCCATGAGCAGTTCTTC.